The next 14 T cell receptor beta chains were all read from a single sample in a study of Graves' ophthalmopathy and Graves' hyperthyroidism (dated by TCRdb to 2017 to 2018). Instrument on record: Illumina HiSeq 2000. TCR beta CDR3 regions were amplified from RNA transcripts for repertoire sequencing. The first round of RT-PCR was done with HTBI primers and the Qiagen OneStep RT-PCR kit, and was followed by a second round of multiplex PCR, then size selection and purification. Using fastp at Q25 and MiXCR, TCRdb reprocessed the public reads and kept productive beta chains. Identical CDR3 protein sequences are pooled into one entry, listed with their most common genes and DNA. For this sample there are under 200,000 distinct CDR3 sequences; more than 30% appear just once. The top ten constitute 5.8% of the sample. The sequenced material came from peripheral blood. These receptors originate from a middle-aged woman with Graves' ophthalmopathy. Donor details come from another sample of the same person, matched by shared clones.

This sequence joins TRBV12-3 or TRBV12-4 and TRBJ1-1; no definite D call. The CDR3 has 15 residues. V dropped 2 bases and J dropped 8 bases, with 18 bases sitting between them. The CDR3, as DNA: TGTGCCAGCAGTTTATATACGGTGAGGAGCGCGGAAGCTTTCTTT. This gives the protein CASSLYTVRSAEAFF.

The rearrangement uses TRBV29-1 and TRBJ1-2; possible D gene TRBD1, 5 bases. V was clipped by 6 bases and J by 4 bases, with 9 bases between them. CDR1 and CDR2 (germline): SQVTM, ANQGSEA. The CDR3 is made up of 11 amino acids. CDR3 region: CSVRGIYGYTF. The CDR3 region has the DNA TGCAGCGTGCGGGGCATCTATGGCTACACCTTC. Filled out from reference TRBV29-1 and TRBJ1-2, the complete variable domain reads SAVISQKPSRDICQRGTSLTIQCQVDSQVTMMFWYRQQPGQSLTLIATANQGSEATYESGFVIDKFPISRPNLTFSTLTVSNMSPEDSSIYLCSVRGIYGYTFGSGTRLTVV.

This clonotype was counted ten times or more. The genes are TRBV30 and TRBJ2-7; D not resolved. CDR1 is GTSNPN and CDR2 is SVGIG in the germline V gene (reference sequence). This CDR3 region has 11 residues. The V end lost 6 bases, the J end lost 3 bases, and 9 bases lay between the germline ends. The CDR3 protein is CACGRRYEQYF. The CDR3 DNA sequence: TGTGCCTGCGGTCGCCGCTACGAGCAGTACTTC.

This clonotype appeared many times. The chain is built from TRBV6-1 and TRBJ1-2; D unresolved. Germline V CDR1 and CDR2: MNHNS, SASEGT. This CDR3 is built from 13 residues. The ends were cut back, 1 base at V and 5 bases at J, with 8 bases in the middle. DNA of the CDR3: TGTGCCAGCAGTGAAGAACACGCATATGGCTACACCTTC. It is translated as CASSEEHAYGYTF.

This clonotype was seen ten or more times. The gene calls are TRBV7-6 and TRBJ1-5, with D perhaps matching TRBD1 (5 bases). CDR3 length: 16 residues. V dropped 5 bases and J dropped 5 bases, with 19 bases sitting between them. CDR1 SGHVS and CDR2 FNYEAQ come from the germline V gene. The CDR3 nucleotides are TGTGCCAGCAGCCGGTCGCCGGGACCGGGTTATCAGCCCCAGCATTTT. It yields the protein CASSRSPGPGYQPQHF.

This chain joins TRBV7-2 and TRBJ1-1; no definite D call. The ends were cut back, 2 bases at V and 4 bases at J, with 11 bases in the middle. This CDR3 region has 14 residues. Germline values: CDR1 SGHTA, CDR2 FQGNSA. The DNA for the CDR3 is TGTGCCAGCAGCTTAAGCTGGAGGGCCACTGAAGCTTTCTTT. It codes for CASSLSWRATEAFF.

This clonotype was detected ten times or more. J is TRBJ1-2 and V is TRBV6-1; D not resolved. CDR3 size: 12 residues. V was pared by 4 bases and J by 3 bases, with 6 bases between. The V gene's germline CDR1 is MNHNS and CDR2 SASEGT. CDR3 in amino acids: CASSATDYGYTF. CDR3 in DNA: TGTGCCAGCAGTGCCACGGACTATGGCTACACCTTC.

This clonotype was seen ten or more times. The chain carries TRBV2 and TRBJ1-5; D is uncertain. V was clipped by 7 bases and J by 7 bases, with 14 bases between them. Germline V gene data show CDR1 as SNHLY and CDR2 as FYNNEI. The CDR3 is 13 amino acids. CDR3 loop: CASIQDLRQPQHF. CDR3 nucleotides: TGTGCCAGCATCCAGGACCTCAGGCAGCCCCAGCATTTT.

This clonotype was found many times. CDR3 region: CASSLVGQRQETQYF. The DNA for the CDR3 is TGTGCCAGCAGCTTAGTGGGACAGCGCCAAGAGACCCAGTACTTC. The J gene is TRBJ2-5, the V gene TRBV7-8, with 7 bases aligning to TRBD1. This CDR3 has 15 residues. Germline V gene data show CDR1 as SGHVS and CDR2 as FQNEAQ. V dropped 1 base and J dropped 1; count of bases not matched to a gene: 3. Supplemented by reference TRBV7-8 and TRBJ2-5, the full variable domain reads GAGVSQSPRYKVAKRGQDVALRCDPISGHVSLFWYQQALGQGPEFLTYFQNEAQLDKSGLPSDRFFAERPEGSVSTLKIQRTQQEDSAVYLCASSLVGQRQETQYFGPGTRLLVL.

This rearrangement joins TRBV6-1 to TRBJ2-7; D is undetermined. Trimming left V 5 bases short and J 1 base short, with 15 bases between. Germline V gives CDR1 MNHNS, CDR2 SASEGT. The CDR3 sequence is 15 residues long. CDR3 amino acids: CASSLASGNSYEQYF. CDR3 DNA: TGTGCCAGCAGTCTGGCGTCAGGCAATTCCTACGAGCAGTACTTC.

Remarks on this clonotype: Relative to the germline gene, one junction end is altered; a read error may explain this. This chain joins TRBV29-1 and TRBJ2-5, with D unclear. The germline V gene has CDR1 SQVTM and CDR2 ANQGSEA. The CDR3 totals 8 residues. This CDR3 reads CSVDPHYF. The CDR3 DNA is TGCAGCGTTGACCCCCATTACTTC.

The sample holds many counts of this clonotype. The CDR3 sequence is CASSPDRIHYGYTF. CDR3 nucleotide sequence: TGTGCCAGCAGCCCGGACAGGATCCACTATGGCTACACCTTC. This chain links TRBV11-2 with TRBJ1-2; 7 nucleotides agree with TRBD1. V gave up 5 bases and J gave up 3 bases; unmatched junction bases: 6. The CDR3 contains 14 residues. CDR1 and CDR2 from the germline V gene are SGHAT and FQNNGV. The full variable domain, rest sourced from reference TRBV11-2 and TRBJ1-2, is EAGVAQSPRYKIIEKRQSVAFWCNPISGHATLYWYQQILGQGPKLLIQFQNNGVVDDSQLPKDRFSAERLKGVDSTLKIQPAKLEDSAVYLCASSPDRIHYGYTFGSGTRLTVV.

The chain has TRBV30 and TRBJ1-2; no clear D. V gave up 0 bases and J gave up 1 base, with 3 bases separating them. CDR1 and CDR2 from the germline V gene are GTSNPN and SVGIG (reference sequence). This CDR3 spans 12 amino acids. The CDR3 DNA reads as TGTGCCTGGAGTGTAAATAACTATGGCTACACCTTC. It encodes CAWSVNNYGYTF.

The rearrangement uses TRBV12-3 or TRBV12-4 and TRBJ2-1; weak D call: TRBD2 (6 bases). This CDR3 region has 17 residues. Trimming took 3 bases from V and 5 from J, leaving 20 bases between them. CDR3 protein: CASSLSRGGKGDNEQFF. The CDR3 nucleotides are TGTGCCAGCAGTTTGTCTAGAGGCGGGAAAGGCGACAATGAGCAGTTCTTC.